This TCR beta chain originates from a study of blood T cell repertoires in COVID-19. Study at large: Nucleic acid was either cDNA or gDNA, and it came from T cells, B-cell-depleted T cells, or PBMCs.

Germline CDR1 SGHTA, CDR2 FQGNSA. After removal of 4 bases from V and 6 bases from J, the junction contained 6 bases not matched to a gene. This CDR3 has 16 residues. Here immunoSEQ multiplex PCR was the method, and the copy in TCRdb shows in-frame clones only, minus some. The sample has a few hundred thousand clones; around 90% are singletons. The sample comprised peripheral blood. The TCR sequence derives from a man at least 80 years old with acute or convalescent COVID-19. V gene TRBV7-2 combines with J gene TRBJ2-1, with 13 bases that match TRBD2. The CDR3 loop reads CASSSPGLAGSNEQFF. The CDR3 DNA reads as TGTGCCAGCAGCTCTCCGGGACTAGCGGGAAGCAATGAGCAGTTCTTC.